These 13 T cell receptor beta chains were all obtained from the same sample, sequenced in a study of blood T cell repertoires in COVID-19 (TCRdb year 2020). Libraries were prepared through the immunoSEQ multiplex PCR assay. Sourced from immuneACCESS, this table was stored by TCRdb with only in-frame sequences that have V and J called. A share of the clones is absent; for the studies checked, an unresolved V gene accounts for under half, and the remainder has no known explanation. For this sample the table gives 220,000 or so clones, of which roughly 83% were detected only once. The biggest ten clones account for approximately 1.4% of the sample. Source material: PBMCs or T cells enriched from blood (not recorded which). These receptors were obtained from a middle-aged woman with acute COVID-19.

Comments on this clone: At the DNA level, this CDR3 is encoded by other sequences in the same sample as well. The chain is built from TRBV5-6 and TRBJ2-7; a possible D gene is TRBD1 (6 bases). From germline, CDR1 is SGHDT and CDR2 YYEEEE. The V end was cut by 0 bases, the J end by 3 bases, with 10 bases between. The CDR3 runs 14 residues. The DNA for the CDR3 is TGTGCCAGCAGCTTGGCCGGACAGAACTACGAGCAGTACTTC. Translating gives CASSLAGQNYEQYF.

This clone was detected only a few times. The chain employs TRBV14 and TRBJ2-2; 8 nucleotides line up with TRBD1. J lost 5 bases, V lost 4 bases, and 6 bases had no gene match. The germline CDR1 and CDR2 sequences are SGHDN and FVKESK. The CDR3 contains 15 residues. CDR3 DNA sequence: TGTGCCAGCAGCCCGCGACAGGGGCGGACCGGGGAGCTGTTTTTT. Encoded protein: CASSPRQGRTGELFF.

The chain uses TRBV18 and TRBJ1-6, with D perhaps TRBD1 (6 bases). V gave up 4 bases and J gave up 0 bases, with 22 bases separating them. This CDR3 region has 20 residues. Germline V gene lookup returns CDR1 KGHSH and CDR2 LQKENI. Written as DNA, the CDR3 is TGTGCCAGCTCACGAACCCCAGGGGCCCCGCAGAGCTCCTATAATTCACCCCTCCACTTT. As protein: CASSRTPGAPQSSYNSPLHF.

The rearrangement joins TRBV6-5 to TRBJ1-2; a weak D match, TRBD1 (6 bases). Germline values: CDR1 MNHEY, CDR2 SVGAGI. Trimming took 6 bases from V and 3 from J, leaving 14 bases between them. CDR3 length equals 14 residues. The CDR3 sequence: CASSGGRLDYGYTF. CDR3 DNA: TGTGCCAGCAGCGGGGGGCGGTTAGACTATGGCTACACCTTC.

This clone occurred a few times. This rearrangement joins TRBV5-4 to TRBJ2-7, with D possibly TRBD2 on 6 matching bases. Germline-derived CDR1 and CDR2 are SGHNT and YYREEE (reference sequence). The CDR3 length is 15 residues. V shed 4 bases and J shed 3 bases, with 17 bases lying between them. CDR3 residues: CASSPGRSLVYEQYF. CDR3 DNA sequence: TGTGCCAGCAGCCCCGGGAGATCACTGGTCTACGAGCAGTACTTC.

V is TRBV24-1 and J is TRBJ2-5; 12 nucleotides match TRBD2. The CDR3 is 17 amino acids. The J segment lost 4 bases and the V segment lost 1 base, leaving 6 bases of the junction unmatched. Germline lookup yields CDR1 KGHDR and CDR2 SFDVKD. CDR3 in DNA: TGTGCCACCAGTGATTTTTCTAGCGGGGGGGCCATAGAGACCCAGTACTTC. It translates to CATSDFSSGGAIETQYF.

The gene calls are TRBV10-1 and TRBJ2-2; 7 bases are a match to TRBD2. Trimming took 2 bases from V and 3 from J; bases not matched to a gene: 3. Germline lookup yields CDR1 WNHNN and CDR2 SYGVQD (reference sequence). The CDR3 sequence is 15 residues long. The CDR3 DNA reads as TGCGCCAGCAGTGAGACGGGGGGTGACACCGGGGAGCTGTTTTTT. It yields the protein CASSETGGDTGELFF.

This rearrangement joins TRBV28 to TRBJ1-1; 7 bases are a match to TRBD1. This CDR3 has 14 residues. The germline CDR1 and CDR2 sequences are MDHEN and SYDVKM. J was trimmed by 1 base and V by 5 bases; bases with no gene match: 4. CDR3 DNA sequence: TGTGCCAGCAGTGGGGACAGAAGGAACACTGAAGCTTTCTTT. Translating it yields CASSGDRRNTEAFF. Looking up the rest from reference TRBV28 and TRBJ1-1 gives the full variable domain: DVKVTQSSRYLVKRTGEKVFLECVQDMDHENMFWYRQDPGLGLRLIYFSYDVKMKEKGDIPEGYSVSREKKERFSLILESASTNQTSMYLCASSGDRRNTEAFFGQGTRLTVV.

The chain has TRBV6-5 and TRBJ1-1; D not certain. The CDR3 runs 12 residues. Germline values: CDR1 MNHEY, CDR2 SVGAGI. Between the trimmed V and J ends, which lost 6 bases and 12 bases, there was a span of 17 bases. This CDR3 is CASSRREVVSFF. CDR3 bases: TGTGCCAGCAGCCGGCGTGAGGTTGTTTCTTTCTTT.

The genes are TRBV27 and TRBJ2-2; D is perhaps TRBD2 (5 bases). In germline, CDR1 is MNHEY, CDR2 SMNVEV (reference sequence). The CDR3 covers 14 residues. V was shortened by 8 bases and J by 3 bases, with 13 bases between the two germline ends. The CDR3: CASAIFGDTGELFF. The CDR3 nucleotides read TGTGCCAGCGCGATTTTCGGGGACACCGGGGAGCTGTTTTTT.

The J gene is TRBJ1-6, the V gene TRBV21-1. TRBV21-1 represents a pseudogene. The CDR3 has 16 amino acids. The CDR3 region has the DNA TGTGCCAGCAGCAAACCCCCCCATGAGTTGAGTTCACCCCTCCACTTT. The encoded protein is CASSKPPHELSSPLHF.

The chain employs TRBV12-3 or TRBV12-4 and TRBJ1-2; a possible D gene is TRBD1 (5 bases). V lost 0 bases, J lost 7 bases, and 9 bases lay in between. The CDR3 has 13 residues. The CDR3 region is CASSLALGAGYTF. DNA for the CDR3: TGTGCCAGCAGTTTAGCGCTAGGGGCTGGCTACACCTTC.

This clone was observed a single time. The V and J genes are TRBV7-8 and TRBJ2-1; possible D gene TRBD2, 6 bases. Germline CDR1 is SGHVS and CDR2 is FQNEAQ. The CDR3 extends over 14 amino acids. V was clipped by 1 base and J by 6 bases, with 10 bases between them. In DNA form, the CDR3 reads TGTGCCAGCAGCTTAGATGTGACTAGCAATGAGCAGTTCTTC. Amino acids: CASSLDVTSNEQFF.